The clone carrying this T cell receptor beta chain has a count of ten or more. Antigen unknown. The CDR3 runs 18 residues. With 5 bases clipped from V and 0 bases from J, the junction kept 12 bases outside the gene matches. The germline V gene encodes CDR1 SGHTA and CDR2 FQGTGA. Amplification yielded TCR beta CDR3 regions, with RNA transcripts as the source. The primer set for the first-round RT-PCR of the TCR CDR3 was HTBI. TCRdb processed the multiplex PCR reads anew with MiXCR; each CDR3 protein has one entry. The sample records hundreds of thousands of distinct CDR3 sequences, 14% being singletons. This sample stems from a study of T cells in Graves' hyperthyroidism and ophthalmopathy. General observations from the study: Ophthalmopathy was predicted by the model a median of 6.5 months ahead of onset. In the analysis, a 13 V-J model separated ophthalmopathy from stable hyperthyroidism. Peripheral blood also featured most of the thyroid clonotypes expanded above 0.001.

From approximately 9.5 ml of fresh peripheral blood, PBMCs were isolated. The receptor was derived from a woman aged 45-60 years with Graves' ophthalmopathy. The chain is built from TRBV7-3 and TRBJ2-1, with 8 bases identical to TRBD1. The sequencing input was blood. CDR3 in DNA: TGTGCCAGCAGCCCAGGCCTCGGGACAGGACCCTCCTACAATGAGCAGTTCTTC. Translation gives CASSPGLGTGPSYNEQFF.